This is a list of T cell receptor beta chains from one sample in a study of T cells in Graves' hyperthyroidism and ophthalmopathy. TCRdb reanalysed the multiplex PCR reads using MiXCR and keeps one entry per CDR3 protein. The sample consists of roughly 740,000 distinct CDR3 sequences, around 15% of them appearing once. The specimen was blood. Source of these receptors: a man aged 18 to 30 with Graves' hyperthyroidism. Both conserved end residues are part of each CDR3. The D gene is left open where the match is weak. Part of the rows lack a size; the others show once, few, many or a class for expanded clones.

>NA|TRBV28|TRBD2|TRBJ2-3
CDPFPGGGPAGTDTQYF
TGTGATCCATTTCCGGGGGGGGGGCCGGCCGGCACAGATACGCAGTATTTT
>few|TRBV9|NA|TRBJ1-1
CASSVDNREAFF
TGTGCCAGCAGCGTAGATAACAGGGAAGCTTTCTTT
>many|TRBV28|TRBD2|TRBJ2-3
CASRTSGRREDTQYF
TGTGCCAGCAGGACTAGCGGGAGACGGGAAGATACGCAGTATTTT
>NA|TRBV9|TRBD1|TRBJ1-5
CANSAGQGHQPQHF
TGTGCCAACAGCGCAGGACAGGGACATCAGCCCCAGCATTTT
>NA|TRBV6-2/TRBV6-3|NA|TRBJ2-7
CASLRDNSYEQYF
TGTGCCAGCCTCCGGGACAACTCCTACGAGCAGTACTTC
>many|TRBV28|NA|TRBJ2-4
CASSRPSTGNIQYF
TGTGCCAGCAGTCGCCCTTCTACGGGAAACATTCAGTACTTC
>NA|TRBV2|TRBD1|TRBJ1-4
CASSAGQGPEKLFF
TGTGCCAGCAGCGCCGGACAGGGACCCGAAAAACTGTTTTTT
>NA|TRBV4-1|TRBD2|TRBJ2-1
CASSQPLAGFREQFF
TGCGCCAGCAGCCAACCACTAGCGGGATTTCGTGAGCAGTTCTTC
>NA|TRBV18|NA|TRBJ2-3
CASSPFGGGADTQYF
TGTGCCAGCTCACCATTCGGAGGGGGCGCAGATACGCAGTATTTT
>many|TRBV15|TRBD1|TRBJ2-1
CATSSRQGQFF
TGTGCCACCAGCAGCCGACAGGGGCAGTTCTTC
>few|TRBV5-5|NA|TRBJ2-7
CASSKPGSYEQYF
TGTGCCAGCAGCAAACCCGGATCCTACGAGCAGTACTTC
>many|TRBV30|NA|TRBJ1-2
CAWSRPDGYTF
TGTGCCTGGAGTCGGCCGGATGGCTACACCTTC
>few|TRBV30|NA|TRBJ2-7
CAWSPGRSYEQYF
TGTGCCTGGAGCCCAGGACGCTCCTACGAGCAGTACTTC
>few|TRBV27|NA|TRBJ2-1
CASSRGATYNEQFF
TGTGCCAGCAGTCGGGGGGCTACTTACAATGAGCAGTTCTTC
>many|TRBV12-3/TRBV12-4|NA|TRBJ1-4
CASSLQGGNEKLFF
TGTGCCAGCAGTCTACAGGGTGGTAATGAAAAACTGTTTTTT
>many|TRBV3-1|NA|TRBJ1-1
CASSPWGSMNTEAFF
TGTGCCAGCAGCCCCTGGGGGAGCATGAACACTGAAGCTTTCTTT
>few|TRBV18|TRBD1|TRBJ1-3
CASSLDRRPGNTIYF
TGTGCCAGCTCACTGGACAGGCGGCCTGGAAACACCATATATTTT
>NA|TRBV20-1|TRBD1|TRBJ2-7
CSASDRGAYEQYF
TGCAGTGCTAGTGACAGGGGGGCCTACGAGCAGTACTTC
>many|TRBV7-9|TRBD2|TRBJ2-5
CASSAPPRGDQETQYF
TGTGCCAGCAGCGCTCCTCCGCGGGGGGACCAAGAGACCCAGTACTTC
>NA|TRBV27|NA|TRBJ2-7
CASSLTRTTSSYEQYF
TGTGCCAGCAGTTTAACCCGGACAACCAGCTCCTACGAGCAGTACTTC
>NA|TRBV29-1|TRBD1|TRBJ1-1
CSVQGGNTEAFF
TGCAGCGTCCAGGGGGGCAACACTGAAGCTTTCTTT
>many|TRBV3-1|TRBD1|TRBJ2-5
CASSQVGDRAKETQYF
TGTGCCAGCAGCCAAGTTGGGGACAGGGCCAAAGAGACCCAGTACTTC
>many|TRBV18|TRBD2|TRBJ2-1
CASSPRLAGRLYNEQFF
TGTGCCAGCTCACCACGACTAGCGGGAAGACTCTACAATGAGCAGTTCTTC
>NA|TRBV6-1|TRBD1|TRBJ2-2
CASSVLATGGTGELFF
TGTGCCAGCAGTGTTTTAGCGACAGGGGGCACCGGGGAGCTGTTTTTT
>NA|TRBV2|NA|TRBJ2-7
CASRTALAYEQYF
TGTGCCAGCAGGACAGCATTGGCCTACGAGCAGTACTTC
>many|TRBV6-1|NA|TRBJ1-4
CASSEFRDEKLFF
TGTGCCAGCAGTGAGTTCAGGGATGAAAAACTGTTTTTT